The 22 T cell receptor beta chains below were found in one sample sequenced in a study of blood T cell repertoires in COVID-19. Assay: immunoSEQ multiplex PCR; the TCRdb copy retains only in-frame clones and omits some. The profile shows about 300,000 clones, just under 90% of them singletons. What was sequenced was peripheral blood. The source is a woman between 50 and 59 years old with COVID-19, enrolled during active disease.

The chain links TRBV4-1 to TRBJ1-1; perhaps TRBD1 as D (5 bases). Germline loops: CDR1 MGHRA, CDR2 YSYEKL. V lost 1 base and J 1 base, leaving 19 bases between the germline ends. The CDR3 is made up of 18 amino acids. The CDR3 DNA is TGCGCCAGCAGCCAAGGTGATATGGCAGGGTCCGGGAACACTGAAGCTTTCTTT. The encoded protein is CASSQGDMAGSGNTEAFF.

The V and J genes are TRBV6-5 and TRBJ2-1, with D perhaps matching TRBD1 (5 bases). The CDR3 spans 15 residues. Germline V gives CDR1 MNHEY, CDR2 SVGAGI. Trimming shortened V by 5 bases and J by 0 bases, and 11 bases separated the two germline ends. The CDR3 bases are TGTGCCAGCAGTATTAGACAGAGCTCCTACAATGAGCAGTTCTTC. This gives the protein CASSIRQSSYNEQFF.

This sequence joins TRBV5-8 and TRBJ1-2; D is perhaps TRBD1 (6 bases). Deletions cut 2 bases from V and 1 base from J, with 18 bases between. Germline values: CDR1 SGHTS, CDR2 YDEGEE. There are 17 residues in the CDR3. CDR3 in amino acids: CASSFGQGQPLNYGYTF. The CDR3, as DNA: TGTGCCAGCAGCTTTGGGCAGGGGCAGCCGCTTAACTATGGCTACACCTTC.

V gene TRBV7-9 combines with J gene TRBJ2-3, with 10 nucleotides matching TRBD1. This CDR3 is 14 amino acids long. CDR1 is SEHNR, CDR2 FQNEAQ, per germline (reference sequence). V shed 3 bases and J 4 bases; nucleotides not matched to a gene: 1. Here the CDR3 DNA reads TGTGCCAGCAGCTTGACAGGGGGCGCAGATACGCAGTATTTT. It codes for CASSLTGGADTQYF.

The chain couples TRBV30 to TRBJ2-7; 8 bases line up with TRBD2. The germline V gene has CDR1 GTSNPN and CDR2 SVGIG (reference sequence). V gave up 0 bases and J gave up 1 base; unmatched junction bases: 11. The length of the CDR3 is 17 residues. CDR3 bases: TGTGCCTGGAGTGTACTTCCTACGCAGCGGGGGTCCTACGAGCAGTACTTC. It codes for CAWSVLPTQRGSYEQYF.

This rearrangement joins TRBV18 to TRBJ1-5; 7 nucleotides align to TRBD1. Germline CDR1 reads KGHSH; CDR2 reads LQKENI. The CDR3 runs 16 residues. The trim removed 3 bases at V and 7 bases at J, leaving 12 bases unmatched. CDR3 nucleotide sequence: TGTGCCAGCTCACCTTTAGAGGGGGCCGGAGGGCAGCCCCAGCATTTT. It translates to CASSPLEGAGGQPQHF.

V gene TRBV5-4 combines with J gene TRBJ2-3; D not certain. From germline, CDR1 is SGHNT and CDR2 YYREEE (reference sequence). Deletions cut 4 bases from V and 4 bases from J, with 7 bases between. CDR3 size: 12 residues. The CDR3 sequence: CASSLRSDTQYF. The CDR3 DNA follows: TGTGCCAGCAGCCTTAGATCAGATACGCAGTATTTT.

This chain links TRBV24-1 with TRBJ1-3; D call uncertain. The CDR3 loop spans 16 amino acids. V was trimmed by 3 bases and J by 0 bases, leaving 11 bases between them. Germline CDR1 and CDR2: KGHDR and SFDVKD. For the CDR3, the DNA is TGTGCCACCAGTGATACGACGGAGTCCTCTGGAAACACCATATATTTT. Translation gives CATSDTTESSGNTIYF.

V gene TRBV7-8 combines with J gene TRBJ2-1, with 10 bases matching TRBD1. The germline V gene encodes CDR1 SGHVS and CDR2 FQNEAQ. This CDR3 is built from 13 residues. With 5 bases clipped from V and 8 bases from J, the junction kept 3 bases outside the gene matches. Here the CDR3 DNA reads TGTGCCAGCAGCAGACAGGGGGCGTATGAGCAGTTCTTC. Translated, it gives CASSRQGAYEQFF.

The V gene is TRBV4-2, the J gene TRBJ2-6; D may be TRBD2 (6 bases). Trimming removed 4 bases at V and 1 base at J, with 20 bases between. This CDR3 region has 19 residues. Germline CDR1 is LGHNA and CDR2 is YNFKEQ. CDR3 sequence: CASSLLSGGGLSGANVLTF. The CDR3 DNA reads as TGTGCCAGCAGCCTGCTCTCGGGTGGAGGGCTTTCTGGGGCCAACGTCCTGACTTTC.

The genes are TRBV7-2 and TRBJ1-3; no reliable D call. The length of the CDR3 is 15 residues. V was shortened by 6 bases and J by 1 base, with 13 bases between the two germline ends. CDR1 is SGHTA, CDR2 FQGNSA, per germline. The CDR3, as DNA: TGTGCCAGCAGACTAACCATGAGTTCTGGAAACACCATATATTTT. It encodes CASRLTMSSGNTIYF.

V is TRBV18 and J is TRBJ2-7; D might be TRBD1 (6 bases). The CDR3 covers 13 residues. Germline V CDR1 and CDR2: KGHSH, LQKENI. V lost 4 bases, J lost 1 base, and 8 bases lay in between. The CDR3: CASSRQVSYEQYF. CDR3 DNA: TGTGCCAGCTCACGACAGGTGTCCTACGAGCAGTACTTC.

The chain combines TRBV18 with TRBJ2-5; 9 bases fit TRBD1. Per germline, CDR1 KGHSH and CDR2 LQKENI. The V and J ends lost 4 bases and 5 bases, in that order; junction bases with no gene match: 11. There are 16 residues in the CDR3. The CDR3 DNA sequence: TGTGCCAGCTCACTAACGATCACAGGGGGCTTTGAGACCCAGTACTTC. This gives the protein CASSLTITGGFETQYF.

The chain combines TRBV24-1 with TRBJ2-3; a possible D gene is TRBD1 (5 bases). Germline values: CDR1 KGHDR, CDR2 SFDVKD. V was shortened by 5 bases and J by 6 bases, with 17 bases between the two germline ends. The CDR3 extends over 15 amino acids. The CDR3 reads CATSGSSGRIDTQYF. DNA of the CDR3: TGTGCCACCAGTGGTTCGTCAGGGCGCATTGATACGCAGTATTTT.

The chain combines TRBV3-1 (or the pseudogene TRBV3-2) with TRBJ2-5; D is unclear. The CDR3 loop spans 15 amino acids. Between the trimmed V and J ends, which lost 0 bases and 2 bases, there was a span of 10 bases. Germline loops: CDR1 LGHDT, CDR2 YNNKEL (reference sequence). The CDR3, as DNA: TGTGCCAGCAGCCAAGATTACCGGGTTCAAGAGACCCAGTACTTC. Translated, it gives CASSQDYRVQETQYF.

The gene calls are TRBV9 and TRBJ2-7; perhaps TRBD2 as D (6 bases). There are 13 residues in the CDR3. V was clipped by 3 bases and J by 0 bases, with 7 bases between them. Germline CDR1 reads SGDLS; CDR2 reads YYNGEE. CDR3 coding DNA: TGTGCCAGCAGCGGGGGGGTCTCCTACGAGCAGTACTTC. Amino acids: CASSGGVSYEQYF.

The V gene is TRBV6-5, the J gene TRBJ2-7; 9 bases fit TRBD1. Per the germline V gene, CDR1 is MNHEY and CDR2 is SVGAGI. CDR3 length: 14 residues. With 2 bases clipped from V and 2 bases from J, the junction kept 1 base outside the gene matches. The CDR3 spells CASSYGTGTYEQYF. DNA of the CDR3: TGTGCCAGCAGTTACGGGACAGGGACCTACGAGCAGTACTTC.

The J gene is TRBJ1-3, the V gene TRBV5-6, with TRBD1 as a possible D gene (6 bases). Germline CDR1 and CDR2: SGHDT and YYEEEE. V was trimmed by 4 bases and J by 0 bases, leaving 14 bases between them. The CDR3 runs to 16 residues. CDR3 DNA sequence: TGTGCCAGCAGCCTCCGGGACACCTACTCTGGAAACACCATATATTTT. This encodes CASSLRDTYSGNTIYF. Variable domain in full (rest from reference TRBV5-6 and TRBJ1-3): DAGVTQSPTHLIKTRGQQVTLRCSPKSGHDTVSWYQQALGQGPQFIFQYYEEEERQRGNFPDRFSGHQFPNYSSELNVNALLLGDSALYLCASSLRDTYSGNTIYFGEGSWLTVV.

J is TRBJ1-2 and V is TRBV30, with D unresolved. The CDR3 covers 11 residues. Trimming stripped 8 bases from V and 1 base from J, with 8 bases between. CDR1 and CDR2 (germline): GTSNPN, SVGIG (reference sequence). The CDR3 sequence is CALAVNYGYTF. The CDR3 nucleotides read TGTGCCCTGGCGGTTAACTATGGCTACACCTTC.

The chain recombines TRBV6-5 with TRBJ1-2; 8 nucleotides align to TRBD1. The germline CDR1 and CDR2 sequences are MNHEY and SVGAGI. The V and J ends lost 10 bases and 1 base, in that order; junction bases with no gene match: 5. The CDR3 spans 13 residues. The CDR3 DNA is TGTGCCACCGGGACAGGCGATAACTATGGCTACACCTTC. Encoded protein: CATGTGDNYGYTF.

The rearrangement joins TRBV12-2 to TRBJ2-2; the table's D call TRBD2 went unverified against the DNA. TRBV12-2 has pseudogene status. The CDR3 sequence is 16 residues long. DNA for the CDR3: TGTGCAAGTCGCTTAGGAAAGCGGGTCTCCACCGGGGAGCTGTTTTTT. Its protein product is CASRLGKRVSTGELFF.

The chain uses TRBV28 and TRBJ1-5; maybe TRBD1 (5 bases). CDR1 MDHEN and CDR2 SYDVKM come from the germline V gene. The CDR3 covers 14 residues. Trimming removed 11 bases from V and 2 bases from J, with 16 bases in between. The CDR3 coding sequence is TGTGCCGGGAGCGGGGGATGGGGCAATCAGCCCCAGCATTTT. Amino acid sequence: CAGSGGWGNQPQHF.